These 17 T cell receptor beta chains share one sample of origin, sequenced in a study of blood T cell repertoires in COVID-19. The repertoire was sequenced with immunoSEQ multiplex PCR; TCRdb's copy has only in-frame clones and lacks some. The sample has 100,000 to 150,000 clones; nearly 90% are singletons. Material: peripheral blood. Receptors were obtained from an older woman with COVID-19, enrolled during active disease.

The chain employs TRBV19 and TRBJ1-1; 8 bases align to TRBD1. This CDR3 is built from 16 residues. The ends lost 5 bases at V and 0 bases at J; junction bases unmatched: 8. The germline gives CDR1 LNHDA, CDR2 SQIVND (reference sequence). The CDR3 loop is CASSPGTGPLNTEAFF. The CDR3 nucleotides read TGTGCCAGTAGTCCCGGGACAGGACCCTTGAACACTGAAGCTTTCTTT.

The chain links TRBV6-5 to TRBJ2-2; 8 bases are a match to TRBD1. The CDR3 covers 14 residues. Germline V gene lookup returns CDR1 MNHEY and CDR2 SVGAGI. V gave up 8 bases and J gave up 3 bases; unmatched junction bases: 5. The CDR3: CASAGGSDTGELFF. The CDR3 DNA follows: TGTGCCAGCGCAGGGGGCTCTGACACCGGGGAGCTGTTTTTT.

V is TRBV7-9 and J is TRBJ1-1; D is uncertain. The CDR3 runs to 15 residues. The ends were cut back, 4 bases at V and 6 bases at J, with 18 bases in the middle. Germline values: CDR1 SEHNR, CDR2 FQNEAQ (reference sequence). The CDR3 nucleotides read TGTGCCAGCAGCTCGCCTCTGACTAGGCAGCCTGAAGCTTTCTTT. Amino acids: CASSSPLTRQPEAFF.

The CDR3 loop is CASSIAGDRAYEQYF. For the CDR3, the DNA is TGTGCCAGTAGTATAGCAGGGGACAGGGCTTACGAGCAGTACTTC. J is TRBJ2-7 and V is TRBV19, with TRBD1 matching 9 bases. Germline trimming cut 1 base from V and 4 bases from J; bases unmatched to any gene: 5. The CDR3 runs to 15 residues. Germline V gene lookup returns CDR1 LNHDA and CDR2 SQIVND (reference sequence).

This chain links TRBV5-1 with TRBJ1-6, with 9 bases aligning to TRBD1. Germline CDR1 and CDR2: SGHRS and YFSETQ. Germline trimming cut 6 bases from V and 9 bases from J; bases unmatched to any gene: 7. The CDR3 length is 14 residues. The CDR3: CASNQGQGGSPLHF. CDR3 in DNA: TGCGCCAGCAACCAGGGACAGGGCGGTTCACCCCTCCACTTT.

The gene calls are TRBV5-1 and TRBJ2-7; 7 bases line up with TRBD2. There are 16 residues in the CDR3. The germline V gene has CDR1 SGHRS and CDR2 YFSETQ. Trimming removed 3 bases from V and 3 bases from J; junction bases left unmatched: 12. CDR3 sequence reads: CASSWTDSSGGYEQYF. CDR3 nucleotide sequence: TGCGCCAGCAGCTGGACCGATTCCTCGGGGGGCTACGAGCAGTACTTC.

Note on this clone: Other DNA variants within this sample encode the same CDR3. The V call is TRBV12-3 or TRBV12-4, the J call TRBJ1-2; TRBD1 agrees at 7 bases. The CDR3 totals 13 residues. Trimming took 5 bases from V and 8 from J; bases not matched to a gene: 8. CDR3 sequence: CASSDGQDRGYTF. The CDR3 nucleotides read TGTGCCAGCAGTGATGGACAGGACAGGGGCTACACCTTC.

The chain links TRBV10-3 to TRBJ1-6; 11 bases are a match to TRBD1. Germline V gene sequence: CDR1 ENHRY, CDR2 SYGVKD. The CDR3 is 17 amino acids. V shed 6 bases, J shed 8 bases, and the junction held 12 bases outside the gene matches. The chain's CDR3 is CAISPRTGGEKDSPLHF. As DNA, the CDR3 is TGTGCCATCAGCCCGAGGACAGGGGGCGAAAAGGATTCACCCCTCCACTTT.

The chain couples TRBV5-4 to TRBJ2-7; 12 nucleotides align to TRBD1. The CDR3 spans 16 residues. J lost 1 base, V lost 4 bases, and 6 bases had no gene match. The germline V gene has CDR1 SGHNT and CDR2 YYREEE (reference sequence). CDR3 residues: CASSPWGQGASYEQYF. The DNA for the CDR3 is TGTGCCAGCAGCCCCTGGGGACAGGGGGCGTCCTACGAGCAGTACTTC.

The chain joins TRBV27 to TRBJ2-6; possible D gene TRBD1, 6 bases. Trimming shortened V by 4 bases and J by 0 bases, and 10 bases separated the two germline ends. This CDR3 comprises 16 residues. The germline V gene encodes CDR1 MNHEY and CDR2 SMNVEV (reference sequence). CDR3 protein: CASSYQGPSGANVLTF. For the CDR3, the DNA is TGTGCCAGCAGTTACCAGGGGCCCTCTGGGGCCAACGTCCTGACTTTC.

This clone appeared once. The V gene is TRBV25-1, the J gene TRBJ1-1; 9 bases are a match to TRBD1. The V and J ends lost 3 bases and 5 bases, in that order; junction bases with no gene match: 7. The CDR3 has 15 amino acids. The germline gives CDR1 MGHDK, CDR2 SYGVNS. CDR3 in amino acids: CASSDPGTGWTEAFF. CDR3 bases: TGTGCCAGCAGTGACCCTGGGACAGGGTGGACTGAAGCTTTCTTT.

The chain is built from TRBV9 and TRBJ2-5; 11 bases map to TRBD1. The CDR3 sequence is 16 residues long. Germline loops: CDR1 SGDLS, CDR2 YYNGEE. Trimming took 3 bases from V and 4 from J; bases not matched to a gene: 8. CDR3 region: CASSAGGQGVRETQYF. Here the CDR3 DNA reads TGTGCCAGCAGCGCGGGGGGACAGGGGGTACGAGAGACCCAGTACTTC.

The gene calls are TRBV7-6 and TRBJ1-3; 9 positions match TRBD1. The CDR3 contains 15 residues. Germline V lookup: CDR1 SGHVS, CDR2 FNYEAQ. The V gene end was trimmed by 6 bases and the J gene end by 0 bases; junction bases not matched to a gene: 3. The CDR3, as DNA: TGTGCCAGCAGACTGACAGGGGGCTCTGGAAACACCATATATTTT. This gives the protein CASRLTGGSGNTIYF.

The chain couples TRBV7-9 to TRBJ2-7, with TRBD2 identical over 9 bases. The CDR3 has 13 residues. V lost 8 bases, J lost 7 bases, and 9 bases stayed unmatched. The germline gives CDR1 SEHNR, CDR2 FQNEAQ (reference sequence). CDR3: CASYRLAGWEQYF. CDR3 DNA sequence: TGTGCCAGCTATAGGCTAGCGGGATGGGAGCAGTACTTC.

A few counts support this clone. V and J are TRBV3-1 (or the pseudogene TRBV3-2) and TRBJ2-7; D gene uncertain. V dropped 2 bases and J dropped 5 bases, with 7 bases sitting between them. The CDR3 totals 12 residues. The V gene's germline CDR1 is LGHDT and CDR2 YNNKEL (reference sequence). CDR3 residues: CASSQTENEQYF. CDR3 DNA: TGTGCCAGCAGCCAAACAGAGAACGAGCAGTACTTC.

V and J are TRBV6-2 or TRBV6-3 and TRBJ1-6, with D maybe TRBD1 (6 bases). Looked up from germline, CDR1 is MNHEY and CDR2 is SVGEGT. V was pared by 3 bases and J by 2 bases, with 20 bases between. The CDR3 consists of 19 residues. The DNA of the CDR3 is TGTGCCAGCAGTTATTATCCGAACACAGGGACCGCCTATAATTCACCCCTCCACTTT. Encoded protein: CASSYYPNTGTAYNSPLHF.

The J gene is TRBJ2-5, the V gene TRBV7-2, with a possible D match to TRBD2 (5 bases). The CDR3 sequence is 19 residues long. Germline CDR1 and CDR2: SGHTA and FQGNSA. The V end lost 5 bases, the J end lost 2 bases, and 27 bases lay between the germline ends. The CDR3 DNA reads TGTGCCAGCAGCCTAATCCGGGTGCCCCGGGGTCGATTGCAAGAGACCCAGTACTTC. Protein sequence: CASSLIRVPRGRLQETQYF.